The 17 T cell receptor beta chains presented below share a single source sample, sequenced in a study of regulatory T cells in long-lasting Graves disease. Sample time point: newly diagnosed GD, antithyroid drugs for less than 3 months. RNA from PBMCs was the source of the TCR library. Sequencing libraries for TCR beta were prepared with iRepertoire HTBI primers and Arm-PCR of CDR3 regions. One entry per CDR3 protein, called by TCRdb with MiXCR from the multiplex PCR reads. The sample lists 250,000 or so distinct CDR3 sequences, under 20% occurring once. The same data also contributed to another study, on T cells in Graves' hyperthyroidism and ophthalmopathy.

The sample was peripheral blood mononuclear cells (PBMCs), taken at new diagnosis, from a patient treated with antithyroid drugs. The receptor set was obtained from a woman between 25 and 40 years old with Graves disease.

This clonotype was recorded many times. The chain combines TRBV10-3 with TRBJ2-1, with TRBD1 identical over 10 bases. After removal of 11 bases from V and 8 bases from J, the junction contained 3 bases not matched to a gene. This CDR3 is 11 amino acids long. Germline V CDR1 and CDR2: ENHRY, SYGVKD. The CDR3 nucleotides read TGTGCCTCAGGACAGGGGGATGAGCAGTTCTTC. This translates into CASGQGDEQFF.

CDR3 sequence (DNA): TGTGCCAGTAGTAGGACAGCCTATAATTCACCCCTCCACTTT. Translating it yields CASSRTAYNSPLHF. The chain uses TRBV19 and TRBJ1-6; D perhaps matches TRBD1 (6 bases). The length of the CDR3 is 14 residues. The V gene lost 4 bases and the J gene lost 2 bases, with 6 bases spanning the gap. Germline CDR1 and CDR2: LNHDA and SQIVND (reference sequence).

Comment on this clonotype: A far more abundant clone sits one base away, making this likely a read error. This chain connects TRBV13 to TRBJ2-1, with D perhaps TRBD1 (6 bases). The CDR3 is 13 residues long. V shed 4 bases and J shed 10 bases, with 14 bases lying between them. The V gene's germline CDR1 is PRHDT and CDR2 FYEKMQ (reference sequence). The CDR3 DNA is TGTGCCAGCAGCTACACCGGGACAAAAGAGCAGTTCTTC. Amino acid sequence: CASSYTGTKEQFF.

In its sample, this clonotype was seen many times. The rearrangement uses TRBV28 and TRBJ2-1, with 9 bases fitting TRBD1. Trimming removed 5 bases from V and 12 bases from J; junction bases left unmatched: 11. The CDR3 sequence is 14 residues long. Germline V gene lookup returns CDR1 MDHEN and CDR2 SYDVKM. The CDR3 is CASSPPDRGFGQFF. Written as DNA, the CDR3 is TGTGCCAGCAGTCCTCCGGACAGGGGATTTGGGCAGTTCTTC.

This clonotype was picked up many times. V and J are TRBV11-3 and TRBJ2-5; D is ambiguous. Deletions cut 0 bases from V and 3 bases from J, with 8 bases between. This CDR3 region has 14 residues. Germline CDR1 SGHNT, CDR2 YENEEA. CDR3 region: CASSLDRREETQYF. Written as DNA, the CDR3 is TGTGCCAGCAGCTTAGACAGGAGAGAAGAGACCCAGTACTTC.

This clonotype showed up just a few times. This chain joins TRBV6-4 and TRBJ2-1, with TRBD2 identical over 7 bases. The CDR3 has 16 residues. Losses at the gene ends were 0 bases for V and 4 bases for J; bases not matched to a gene: 6. CDR1 and CDR2 from the germline V gene are MRHNA and SNTAGT. In DNA form, the CDR3 reads TGTGCCAGCAGTGACTCGAGCGGACTAGGTTACAATGAGCAGTTCTTC. Amino acid sequence: CASSDSSGLGYNEQFF.

This clonotype was recorded a few times. V usage is TRBV6-5 and J usage is TRBJ2-3; 9 bases map to TRBD2. Germline values: CDR1 MNHEY, CDR2 SVGAGI. V lost 4 bases, J lost 1 base, and 9 bases stayed unmatched. The CDR3 consists of 17 residues. For the CDR3, the DNA is TGTGCCAGCAGTTCCCCAGGACTAGCGCTTCGCACAGATACGCAGTATTTT. Protein: CASSSPGLALRTDTQYF.

At least ten counts were recorded for this clonotype. The V call is TRBV27, the J call TRBJ1-1, with 11 bases identical to TRBD1. V shed 9 bases and J 7 bases; nucleotides not matched to a gene: 7. The length of the CDR3 is 13 residues. The germline CDR1 and CDR2 sequences are MNHEY and SMNVEV (reference sequence). CDR3 sequence reads: CASGQGAHVEAFF. CDR3 nucleotides: TGTGCCAGTGGACAGGGGGCACATGTTGAAGCTTTCTTT.

This clonotype was seen ten or more times. This chain links TRBV3-1 with TRBJ2-1; D unclear. This CDR3 has 17 residues. Germline CDR1 and CDR2: LGHDT and YNNKEL (reference sequence). V lost 1 base and J 0 bases, leaving 13 bases between the germline ends. The CDR3 sequence: CASSQAWTRSSYNEQFF. As DNA, the CDR3 is TGTGCCAGCAGCCAAGCCTGGACCCGGAGCTCCTACAATGAGCAGTTCTTC.

This clonotype was seen more than once but under ten times. The CDR3 loop reads CASRTETRNTGELFF. In DNA form, the CDR3 reads TGTGCCAGTAGAACCGAGACTAGAAACACCGGGGAGCTGTTTTTT. The rearrangement uses TRBV19 and TRBJ2-2, with D tentatively TRBD2 (6 bases). V was pared by 6 bases and J by 2 bases, with 13 bases between. The CDR3 contains 15 residues. Germline assignment: CDR1 LNHDA and CDR2 SQIVND (reference sequence).

In this sample, this clonotype turned up many times. The CDR3 is CSARDVVINEQFF. CDR3 sequence (DNA): TGCAGTGCTAGAGATGTTGTAATTAATGAGCAGTTCTTC. This chain links TRBV20-1 with TRBJ2-1; unclear D gene. V lost 0 bases and J 7 bases, leaving 10 bases between the germline ends. Per germline, CDR1 DFQATT and CDR2 SNEGSKA (reference sequence). The CDR3 extends over 13 amino acids.

This clonotype was picked up many times. The chain carries TRBV4-1 and TRBJ2-3, with 8 bases fitting TRBD2. The CDR3 is 16 residues long. Germline-derived CDR1 and CDR2 are MGHRA and YSYEKL. After removal of 4 bases from V and 5 bases from J, the junction contained 11 bases not matched to a gene. The CDR3 region is CASSLAGGAQKDTQYF. CDR3 coding DNA: TGCGCCAGCAGCCTCGCGGGGGGCGCGCAGAAAGATACGCAGTATTTT.

This clonotype was detected ten times or more. J is TRBJ1-2 and V is TRBV6-1; D possibly corresponds to TRBD1 (5 bases). The germline gives CDR1 MNHNS, CDR2 SASEGT. The CDR3 loop spans 18 amino acids. The V gene lost 6 bases and the J gene lost 5 bases, with 28 bases spanning the gap. CDR3: CASRAGNRVDRMSYGYTF. The DNA of the CDR3 is TGTGCCAGCAGGGCCGGGAACCGAGTTGACAGAATGAGTTATGGCTACACCTTC.

About this clonotype: A single base separates this from a much larger clone, so it may be a read error. The chain is built from TRBV4-1 and TRBJ1-2; D ambiguous. The V and J ends lost 1 base and 8 bases respectively, with 26 bases between them. Germline CDR1 and CDR2: MGHRA and YSYEKL. There are 18 residues in the CDR3. The CDR3 DNA reads TGCGCCAGCAGCCAAGTTCTTGCTCCGACGGAGGCCCAGTGGGGCTACACCTTC. It yields the protein CASSQVLAPTEAQWGYTF.

This clonotype has a count of ten or more. CDR3 sequence: CASSSPQGPTNEKLFF. Written as DNA, the CDR3 is TGTGCCAGCTCAAGCCCACAGGGACCAACTAATGAAAAACTGTTTTTT. The chain employs TRBV18 and TRBJ1-4, with a tentative D call TRBD1 (6 bases). The germline CDR1 and CDR2 sequences are KGHSH and LQKENI. The CDR3 has 16 residues. V was pared by 5 bases and J by 0 bases, with 13 bases between.

To note about this clonotype: A junction boundary mismatches the germline segment, possibly from a read error. The J gene is TRBJ1-1, the V gene TRBV6-2 or TRBV6-3; 7 nucleotides match TRBD1. Per the germline V gene, CDR1 is MNHEY and CDR2 is SVGEGT. The CDR3 contains 13 residues. As DNA, the CDR3 is TGTGCCAGCAGCTCCAGGGGGAACACTGAAGCTTCCTTT. Amino acids: CASSSRGNTEASF.

The V gene is TRBV20-1, the J gene TRBJ2-4, with TRBD1 as a possible D gene (6 bases). V lost 5 bases and J lost 3, with 14 bases in between. Germline CDR1 DFQATT, CDR2 SNEGSKA (reference sequence). CDR3 length: 14 amino acids. This CDR3 reads CSAQPPQGKNIQYF. The CDR3 coding sequence is TGCAGTGCTCAGCCCCCACAGGGCAAAAACATTCAGTACTTC.